One and the same sample provided the 18 T cell receptor beta chains below, sequenced in a study of CD8 T cells in Susac syndrome. Roughly 0.45 to 1 ug RNA was reverse transcribed with random hexamers. Each CDR3 protein is one row after TCRdb ran MiXCR on the immunoSEQ multiplex PCR reads. The sample has some 120,000 distinct CDR3 sequences, 90% to 95% seen once; the top ten hold over 0.1%. Sequencing was carried out using CD4+ T cells from PBMCs. These TCRs come from a human donor in good health.

This chain joins TRBV29-1 and TRBJ2-4, with D possibly called TRBD1 or TRBD2 (6 bases each). CDR1 SQVTM and CDR2 ANQGSEA come from the germline V gene. There are 17 residues in the CDR3. Trimming removed 5 bases from V and 2 bases from J, with 22 bases in between. This CDR3 reads CSVSLAGSQGTKNIQYF. The CDR3 DNA reads as TGCAGCGTTTCTTTGGCCGGGAGCCAGGGGACCAAAAACATTCAGTACTTC. The whole variable domain, remainder taken from reference TRBV29-1 and TRBJ2-4, is SAVISQKPSRDICQRGTSLTIQCQVDSQVTMMFWYRQQPGQSLTLIATANQGSEATYESGFVIDKFPISRPNLTFSTLTVSNMSPEDSSIYLCSVSLAGSQGTKNIQYFGAGTRLSVL.

The chain carries TRBV5-1 and TRBJ2-7, with D perhaps matching TRBD1 or TRBD2 (5 bases each). V shed 4 bases and J shed 0 bases, with 14 bases lying between them. The CDR3 is 15 residues long. CDR1 SGHRS and CDR2 YFSETQ come from the germline V gene. CDR3 region: CASSPSGASSYEQYF. CDR3 coding DNA: TGCGCCAGCAGCCCCTCCGGGGCCAGCTCCTACGAGCAGTACTTC.

Only a few counts were recorded for this clonotype. The rearrangement joins TRBV10-3 to TRBJ2-1; 13 bases line up with TRBD2. Germline V gene sequence: CDR1 ENHRY, CDR2 SYGVKD. The CDR3 consists of 17 residues. The J segment lost 7 bases and the V segment lost 5 bases, leaving 11 bases of the junction unmatched. CDR3 loop: CAISQKPGLAGLNEQFF. The CDR3, as DNA: TGTGCCATCAGTCAGAAGCCGGGACTAGCGGGATTGAATGAGCAGTTCTTC.

This rearrangement joins TRBV18 to TRBJ2-5, with unresolved D. CDR1 and CDR2 (germline): KGHSH, LQKENI. The CDR3 covers 13 residues. V was pared by 8 bases and J by 1 base, with 11 bases between. This CDR3 reads CASGRTPQETQYF. CDR3 nucleotides: TGTGCCAGCGGAAGGACGCCCCAAGAGACCCAGTACTTC. Supplemented by reference TRBV18 and TRBJ2-5, the full variable domain reads NAGVMQNPRHLVRRRGQEARLRCSPMKGHSHVYWYRQLPEEGLKFMVYLQKENIIDESGMPKERFSAEFPKEGPSILRIQQVVRGDSAAYFCASGRTPQETQYFGPGTRLLVL.

V usage is TRBV3-1 and J usage is TRBJ1-2, with D maybe TRBD1 (5 bases). The CDR3 spans 13 residues. The V end lost 4 bases, the J end lost 1 base, and 7 bases lay between the germline ends. CDR1 is LGHDT and CDR2 is YNNKEL in the germline V gene (reference sequence). The CDR3 is CASSPQVNYGYTF. CDR3 bases: TGTGCCAGCAGCCCACAGGTTAACTATGGCTACACCTTC.

The chain combines TRBV5-1 with TRBJ2-2, with D maybe TRBD2 (5 bases). V shed 0 bases and J shed 5 bases, with 11 bases lying between them. The CDR3 runs to 15 residues. Germline V lookup: CDR1 SGHRS, CDR2 YFSETQ. CDR3 protein: CASSLGLPGTGELFF. CDR3 bases: TGCGCCAGCAGCTTGGGTCTCCCGGGGACCGGGGAGCTGTTTTTT.

The rearrangement uses TRBV18 and TRBJ2-2, with D maybe TRBD1 (6 bases). CDR1 is KGHSH and CDR2 is LQKENI in the germline V gene. The V end lost 0 bases, the J end lost 4 bases, and 9 bases lay between the germline ends. The CDR3 spans 15 residues. The CDR3, as DNA: TGTGCCAGCTCACCACCGTGGACAGCCACCGGGGAGCTGTTTTTT. It specifies CASSPPWTATGELFF.

The V gene is TRBV7-2, the J gene TRBJ1-1; the D is unclear. The CDR3 has 14 amino acids. CDR1 and CDR2 from the germline V gene are SGHTA and FQGNSA. V was pared by 6 bases and J by 1 base, with 12 bases between. CDR3 protein: CASSFLPENTEAFF. The CDR3 DNA reads as TGTGCCAGCAGTTTCCTCCCAGAGAACACTGAAGCTTTCTTT. The full variable domain, completed using reference TRBV7-2 and TRBJ1-1, is GAGVSQSPSNKVTEKGKDVELRCDPISGHTALYWYRQSLGQGLEFLIYFQGNSAPDKSGLPSDRFSAERTGGSVSTLTIQRTQQEDSAVYLCASSFLPENTEAFFGQGTRLTVV.

This rearrangement joins TRBV4-1 to TRBJ2-1; 10 nucleotides line up with TRBD2. Germline-derived CDR1 and CDR2 are MGHRA and YSYEKL. This CDR3 is built from 16 residues. V lost 4 bases to trimming and J lost 6 bases; unmatched junction nucleotides: 9. CDR3 DNA: TGCGCCAGCAGCCCCTCGAACAGCGGGAGGGCCAATGAGCAGTTCTTC. Its translation: CASSPSNSGRANEQFF.

The chain has TRBV19 and TRBJ1-5, with TRBD1 as a possible D gene (6 bases). V lost 7 bases, J lost 2 bases, and 18 bases lay in between. CDR3 length equals 16 residues. CDR1 is LNHDA, CDR2 SQIVND, per germline (reference sequence). CDR3 protein: CASKGGQGNGNQPQHF. The CDR3 nucleotides are TGTGCCAGTAAAGGGGGTCAGGGGAACGGCAATCAGCCCCAGCATTTT.

This clonotype was observed a single time. The chain is built from TRBV29-1 and TRBJ1-1, with D unclear. The CDR3 totals 13 residues. The V and J ends lost 7 bases and 1 base respectively, with 13 bases between them. Per germline, CDR1 SQVTM and CDR2 ANQGSEA. Here the CDR3 DNA reads TGCAGCGGCCGTGAGGACCCGAACACTGAAGCTTTCTTT. Protein sequence: CSGREDPNTEAFF.

This chain connects TRBV7-2 to TRBJ2-1, with 7 bases aligning to TRBD2. Germline V gives CDR1 SGHTA, CDR2 FQGNSA. Trimming took 4 bases from V and 7 from J; bases not matched to a gene: 4. This CDR3 comprises 13 residues. The CDR3 DNA reads as TGTGCCAGCAGCTCTCAGCGGGGTAATGAGCAGTTCTTC. Protein sequence: CASSSQRGNEQFF.

This chain uses TRBV3-1 with TRBJ2-7, with D perhaps assigned TRBD1 or TRBD2 (5 bases each). Looked up from germline, CDR1 is LGHDT and CDR2 is YNNKEL (reference sequence). Trimming stripped 5 bases from V and 7 bases from J, with 18 bases between. The CDR3 is made up of 14 amino acids. The CDR3 nucleotides are TGTGCCAGCAGCGAGACAGATTCCCCGGGGGAGCAGTACTTC. Encoded protein: CASSETDSPGEQYF.

The chain joins TRBV20-1 to TRBJ2-1, with D possibly TRBD1 on 6 matching bases. The CDR3 runs to 17 residues. The V gene's germline CDR1 is DFQATT and CDR2 SNEGSKA (reference sequence). V lost 0 bases and J lost 6, with 21 bases in between. The CDR3 loop is CSARDPTGRTPFNEQFF. CDR3 DNA: TGCAGTGCTAGAGACCCGACAGGCAGGACGCCATTCAATGAGCAGTTCTTC.

CDR3 sequence: CSVSGTGNQPQHF. DNA of the CDR3: TGCAGCGTCTCCGGGACGGGCAATCAGCCCCAGCATTTT. The chain joins TRBV29-1 to TRBJ1-5, with D perhaps matching TRBD1 (5 bases). Trimming shortened V by 6 bases and J by 2 bases, and 11 bases separated the two germline ends. Germline lookup yields CDR1 SQVTM and CDR2 ANQGSEA. This CDR3 has 13 residues.

A single count supports this clonotype. The chain couples TRBV7-9 to TRBJ2-7; D unclear. The V end was cut by 1 base, the J end by 4 bases, with 11 bases between. The germline V gene has CDR1 SEHNR and CDR2 FQNEAQ (reference sequence). This CDR3 is built from 14 residues. CDR3 loop: CASSLGSSRYEQYF. CDR3 in DNA: TGTGCCAGCAGCTTAGGATCAAGCCGGTACGAGCAGTACTTC.

Only one count was recorded for this clonotype. This rearrangement joins TRBV10-3 to TRBJ2-7; D is possibly TRBD2 (6 bases). The V gene's germline CDR1 is ENHRY and CDR2 SYGVKD. Trimming took 4 bases from V and 3 from J, leaving 13 bases between them. This CDR3 contains 14 residues. CDR3 DNA sequence: TGTGCCATCAGTGGGGGAGGCAGTGGCTACGAGCAGTACTTC. Residues: CAISGGGSGYEQYF.

The rearrangement joins TRBV18 to TRBJ2-7, with D possibly matching TRBD1 (6 bases). The V gene lost 4 bases and the J gene lost 2 bases, with 15 bases spanning the gap. The CDR3 consists of 15 residues. Germline-derived CDR1 and CDR2 are KGHSH and LQKENI. The CDR3 DNA sequence: TGTGCCAGCTCACGATACGGGCAGGGGACCTACGAGCAGTACTTC. Translating it yields CASSRYGQGTYEQYF.